A selection of T cell receptor beta chains follows, all from one sample in a study of memory CD4+ T cells and cytomegalovirus serostatus. Measured with immunoSEQ multiplex PCR; TCRdb has only the in-frame clones, and not every one. The table lists approximately 92,000 clones, about 80% of them singletons. Sample: memory CD4+ T cells from blood. The receptor set was obtained from an adult in good health and CMV-seropositive. CDR3s include the opening cysteine and the closing phenylalanine or tryptophan. A D gene is named only where the DNA matches it firmly. Clone size, where shown, is once, few, many, or a class for clones that have expanded.

size	V	D	J	DNA	CDR3
.	TRBV19	.	TRBJ2-3	.	CASSISGPDTQYF
.	TRBV9	TRBD1	TRBJ2-5	TGTGCCAGCAGGGTGAGGGACAGGGGTGAGACCCAGTACTTC	CASRVRDRGETQYF
.	TRBV27	.	TRBJ1-6	TGTGCCAGCAGTTTAAGGCAGGGCTTTTCACCCCTCCACTTT	CASSLRQGFSPLHF
.	TRBV6-4	.	TRBJ2-3	TGTGCCAGCAGCCCAGGGAGCAGCTTTCTCACAGATACGCAGTATTTT	CASSPGSSFLTDTQYF
.	TRBV30	.	TRBJ1-5	TGTGCCTGGAGTGTAGGGTTCCAGCCCCAGCATTTT	CAWSVGFQPQHF
.	TRBV19	.	TRBJ1-1	TGTGCCAGTAGATTTTCCCGGGACGTGGTCACTGAAGCTTTCTTT	CASRFSRDVVTEAFF
.	TRBV7-6	.	TRBJ2-1	TGTGCCAGCACGGGCTCCTACAATGAGCAGTTCTTC	CASTGSYNEQFF
.	TRBV10-3	.	TRBJ2-5	TGTGCCATCAGTGAGTCGGAGACCCAGTACTTC	CAISESETQYF
few	TRBV2	.	TRBJ1-2	TGTGCCAGCAGTGAAGCGCTTCGGGCACTTAACTATGGCTACACCTTC	CASSEALRALNYGYTF
once	TRBV11-2	.	TRBJ1-1	TGTGCCAGCAGCTTAGATGACAGGACTGAAGCTTTCTTT	CASSLDDRTEAFF
.	TRBV27	.	TRBJ1-2	TGTGCCAGCAGTTTAGGCCTCGATGGTGGCTACACCTTC	CASSLGLDGGYTF
.	TRBV9	TRBD1	TRBJ1-3	TGTGCCAGCAGCCCCCGGACAGGGGGTCTAGGAAACACCATATATTTT	CASSPRTGGLGNTIYF
few	TRBV7-3	.	TRBJ2-5	TGTGCCAGCAGCAAAGGAGGGATAGTGGAGACCCAGTACTTC	CASSKGGIVETQYF
.	TRBV5-1	TRBD1	TRBJ1-4	TGCGCCAGCAGCGTGACAGGGAGGGAAAAACTGTTTTTT	CASSVTGREKLFF
.	TRBV27	TRBD2	TRBJ2-2	TGTGCCAGCCAAACTAGCGGGAGGTATACCGGGGAGCTGTTTTTT	CASQTSGRYTGELFF
few	TRBV5-8	TRBD1	TRBJ1-2	TGTGCCAGCAGCTTTGGAGCCCAGACAGGGGTCTATGGCTACACCTTC	CASSFGAQTGVYGYTF
.	TRBV7-2	.	TRBJ2-7	TGTGCCAGCAGCTTAGGGTTAGCCACCACCTACGAGCAGTACTTC	CASSLGLATTYEQYF
.	TRBV28	TRBD2	TRBJ2-1	TGTGCCAGCAGTTTAATAACTAGCGGGAGTAACAATGAGCAGTTCTTC	CASSLITSGSNNEQFF
few	TRBV9	TRBD1	TRBJ1-1	TGTGCCAGCAGGACAGGGACCATGAACACTGAAGCTTTCTTT	CASRTGTMNTEAFF
.	TRBV11-2	TRBD1	TRBJ2-7	TGTGCCAGCAGCCCGCTCGGGACAGGGATCTCCTACGAGCAGTACTTC	CASSPLGTGISYEQYF
.	TRBV7-3	TRBD2	TRBJ2-1	TGTGCCAGCAGGGGGGAGGGCCTAGAGCAGTTCTTC	CASRGEGLEQFF
.	TRBV29-1	TRBD2	TRBJ2-7	TGCAGCGTTGAGCTAGCGGCCGAATACGAGCAGTACTTC	CSVELAAEYEQYF
.	TRBV28	.	TRBJ1-1	TGTGCCAGCAGTAAATTTGGGATCAGCACTGAAGCTTTCTTT	CASSKFGISTEAFF
.	TRBV7-2	TRBD1	TRBJ1-2	TGTGCCAGCAGCGCAGGACAGGGGTATGGCTACACCTTC	CASSAGQGYGYTF
.	TRBV5-4	TRBD2	TRBJ2-3	TGTGCCAGCAAAAGGGGGGCTAGCGGGTCAGGAGATACGCAGTATTTT	CASKRGASGSGDTQYF
.	TRBV28	.	TRBJ2-3	TGTGCCACCGTAGCGATAGGCACAGATACGCAGTATTTT	CATVAIGTDTQYF
.	TRBV30	.	TRBJ1-6	TGTGCCTGGAGTGTAGTTGGCAGGGAAGGGTCACCCCTCCACTTT	CAWSVVGREGSPLHF
.	TRBV11-3	TRBD2	TRBJ2-1	TGTGCCAGCAGCTTAGGAGCGGGAGGGGGCTATGAGCAGTTCTTC	CASSLGAGGGYEQFF
.	TRBV27	TRBD1	TRBJ2-4	TGTGCCAGCAGTTTATTACAGGGGCGCACCAAAAACATTCAGTACTTC	CASSLLQGRTKNIQYF
.	TRBV4-3	.	TRBJ1-2	TGCGCCAGCAGCCAAGAGCGGCGCCTAGCTAACTATGGCTACACCTTC	CASSQERRLANYGYTF
.	TRBV5-5	TRBD2	TRBJ2-5	TGTGCCAGCAGCTCAGGACTAGCGGTGGGGGAGACCCAGTACTTC	CASSSGLAVGETQYF
.	TRBV19	.	TRBJ1-1	TGTGCCAGTAGTATAGGAGGAGGTGTTTCCACTGAAGCTTTCTTT	CASSIGGGVSTEAFF
.	TRBV6-5	.	TRBJ2-2	TGTGCCAGCAGTAATACGGACACCGGGGAGCTGTTTTTT	CASSNTDTGELFF
few	TRBV29-1	.	TRBJ2-7	TGCAGCGCGTTAGCGTCGAGCTCCTACGAGCAGTACTTC	CSALASSSYEQYF
few	TRBV19	TRBD1	TRBJ1-2	TGTGCCAGTAGGGGACAGGGCAGGACTATCGGCTACACCTTC	CASRGQGRTIGYTF
.	TRBV28	TRBD2	TRBJ2-5	TGTGCCAGCAGTCCCCTTCTAGCGGGAGGACGCCAAGAGACCCAGTACTTC	CASSPLLAGGRQETQYF
once	TRBV19	TRBD2	TRBJ2-7	TGTGCCAGTAGTGTGACTAGCTTCTCCTACGAGCAGTACTTC	CASSVTSFSYEQYF